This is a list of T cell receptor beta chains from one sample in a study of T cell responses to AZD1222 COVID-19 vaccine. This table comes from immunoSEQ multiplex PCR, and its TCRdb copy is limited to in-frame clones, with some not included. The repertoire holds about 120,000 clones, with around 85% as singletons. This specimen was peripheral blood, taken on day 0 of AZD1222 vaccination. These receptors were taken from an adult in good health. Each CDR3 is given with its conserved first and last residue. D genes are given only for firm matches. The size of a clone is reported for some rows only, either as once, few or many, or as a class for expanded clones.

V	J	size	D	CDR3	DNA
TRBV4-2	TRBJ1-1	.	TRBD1	CASSPRTGSTEAFF	TGTGCCAGCAGCCCACGGACAGGTAGCACTGAAGCTTTCTTT
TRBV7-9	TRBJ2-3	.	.	CASSSIQDTQYF	TGTGCCAGCAGCTCCATTCAAGATACGCAGTATTTT
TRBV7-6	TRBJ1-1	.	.	CASSPGPEAFF	TGTGCCAGCAGCCCCGGGCCCGAAGCTTTCTTT
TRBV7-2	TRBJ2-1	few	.	CASGGRAAEQFF	TGTGCCAGCGGGGGGCGGGCGGCTGAGCAGTTCTTC
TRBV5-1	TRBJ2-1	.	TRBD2	CASSLGSGTTQYNEQFF	TGCGCCAGCAGCTTGGGATCCGGGACTACCCAATACAATGAGCAGTTCTTC
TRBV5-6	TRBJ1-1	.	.	CASSFSTGVTSISFF	TGTGCCAGCAGCTTTTCAACGGGGGTCACCTCTATTTCTTTCTTT
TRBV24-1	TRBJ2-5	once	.	CATSDNGLNGQETQYF	TGTGCCACCAGTGACAACGGACTCAACGGCCAAGAGACCCAGTACTTC
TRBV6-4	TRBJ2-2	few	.	CASSDGTNTGELFF	TGTGCCAGCAGTGACGGGACAAACACCGGGGAGCTGTTTTTT
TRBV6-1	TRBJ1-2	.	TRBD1	CASSEWTGDGYTF	TGTGCCAGCAGTGAGTGGACAGGGGATGGCTACACCTTC
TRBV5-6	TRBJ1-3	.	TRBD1	CASSNSRQGLPSGNTIYF	TGTGCCAGCAGCAACTCCCGACAGGGTCTCCCCTCTGGAAACACCATATATTTT
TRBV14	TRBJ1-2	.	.	CASSQDSPGYYGYTF	TGTGCCAGCAGCCAAGACTCACCAGGCTACTATGGCTACACCTTC
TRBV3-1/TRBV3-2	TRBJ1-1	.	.	CASSQDRKESFF	TGTGCCAGCAGCCAAGATCGAAAGGAGTCTTTCTTT
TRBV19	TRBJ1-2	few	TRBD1	CASIRTGGNYGYTF	TGTGCCAGTATCCGAACAGGGGGGAACTATGGCTACACCTTC
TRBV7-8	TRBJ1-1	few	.	CASSQKVNTEAFF	TGTGCCAGCAGCCAAAAGGTGAACACTGAAGCTTTCTTT
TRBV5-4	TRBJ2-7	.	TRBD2	CASAPPGGIHEQYF	TGTGCCAGCGCCCCCCCGGGGGGGATCCACGAGCAGTACTTC
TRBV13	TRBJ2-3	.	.	CATPPVDSDTQYF	TGTGCCACCCCACCCGTCGATTCAGATACGCAGTATTTT
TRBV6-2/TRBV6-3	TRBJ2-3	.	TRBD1	CASSYTEDRGYTDTQYF	TGTGCCAGCAGTTACACCGAGGACAGGGGTTACACAGATACGCAGTATTTT
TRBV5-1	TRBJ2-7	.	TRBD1	CASTHRQGSYEQYF	TGCGCCAGCACCCACCGACAGGGCTCCTACGAGCAGTACTTC
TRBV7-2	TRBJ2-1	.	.	CASSLASARLLEQFF	TGTGCCAGCAGCTTAGCTTCTGCCAGGTTGTTGGAGCAGTTCTTC
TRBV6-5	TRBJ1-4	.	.	CASRADPRGREKLFF	TGTGCCAGCAGAGCGGATCCTAGGGGAAGAGAAAAACTGTTTTTT
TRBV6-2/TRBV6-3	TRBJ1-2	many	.	CASSTDIPGGYTF	TGTGCCAGCAGTACGGACATACCGGGCGGCTACACCTTC
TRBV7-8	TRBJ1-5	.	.	CASSQKRVKEPQHF	TGTGCCAGCAGCCAAAAGAGGGTAAAGGAGCCCCAGCATTTT
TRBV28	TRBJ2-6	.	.	CASSLRTFSGANVLTF	TGTGCCAGCAGTTTGCGGACATTCTCTGGGGCCAACGTCCTGACTTTC
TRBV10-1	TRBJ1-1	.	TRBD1	CATPLQGAPITEAFF	TGCGCCACCCCGTTACAGGGGGCTCCCATCACTGAAGCTTTCTTT
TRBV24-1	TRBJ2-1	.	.	CATSDLPSQPGQRPGEQFF	TGTGCCACCAGTGATTTGCCCTCCCAACCGGGCCAAAGGCCTGGTGAGCAGTTCTTC
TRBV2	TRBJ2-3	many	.	CASSEERGGPRGTQYF	TGTGCCAGCAGTGAAGAGAGGGGGGGGCCTCGTGGTACGCAGTATTTT
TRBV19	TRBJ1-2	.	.	CASSPVGVGYGYTF	TGTGCCAGTAGTCCGGTGGGTGTAGGGTATGGCTACACCTTC
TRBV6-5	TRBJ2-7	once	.	CASNQRQAHEQYF	TGTGCCAGCAACCAACGACAGGCCCACGAGCAGTACTTC
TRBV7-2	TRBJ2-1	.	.	CASSPFGALEQFF	TGTGCCAGCAGCCCCTTTGGGGCCTTGGAGCAGTTCTTC
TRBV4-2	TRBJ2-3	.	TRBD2	CASSPAAGGADTQYF	TGTGCCAGCAGCCCCGCGGCGGGGGGAGCAGATACGCAGTATTTT
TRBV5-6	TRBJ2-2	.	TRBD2	CASSLRTSSGELFF	TGTGCCAGCAGCTTAAGGACTAGCTCCGGGGAGCTGTTTTTT
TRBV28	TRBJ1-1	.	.	CASSRNTEAFF	TGTGCCAGCAGTCGAAACACTGAAGCTTTCTTT
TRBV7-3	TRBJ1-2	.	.	CASSVDGASGGYTF	TGTGCCAGCAGCGTGGACGGGGCCTCCGGTGGCTACACCTTC
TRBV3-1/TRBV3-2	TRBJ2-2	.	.	CASSQVLSSGELFF	TGTGCCAGCAGCCAAGTTTTATCCTCCGGGGAGCTGTTTTTT
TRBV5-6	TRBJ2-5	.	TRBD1	CASSLRQGWEETQYF	TGTGCCAGCAGCTTAAGACAGGGTTGGGAAGAGACCCAGTACTTC
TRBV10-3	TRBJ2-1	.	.	CAIRPRPDNEQFF	TGTGCCATCCGGCCTCGGCCCGACAATGAGCAGTTCTTC
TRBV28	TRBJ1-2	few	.	CATSEGSYYGYTF	TGTGCCACTTCGGAGGGCAGCTACTATGGCTACACCTTC
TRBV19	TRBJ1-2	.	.	CASSIGAGTNYGYTF	TGTGCCAGTAGTATCGGGGCTGGGACCAACTATGGCTACACCTTC
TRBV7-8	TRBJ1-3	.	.	CASSRSGSFENTIYF	TGTGCCAGCAGCCGATCAGGGTCTTTTGAAAACACCATATATTTT
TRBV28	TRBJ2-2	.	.	CASSLPPGHNTGELFF	TGTGCCAGCAGTTTACCCCCGGGACATAACACCGGGGAGCTGTTTTTT
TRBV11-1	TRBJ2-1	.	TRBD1	CASSVRQGRRFNEQFF	TGTGCCAGCAGCGTCCGACAGGGTAGGAGATTTAATGAGCAGTTCTTC
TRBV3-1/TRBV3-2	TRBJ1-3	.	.	CASSQRGPPGNTIYF	TGTGCCAGCAGCCAGAGAGGTCCTCCTGGAAACACCATATATTTT
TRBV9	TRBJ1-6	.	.	CASSVGQGGTPLHF	TGTGCCAGCAGCGTAGGGCAGGGCGGTACACCCCTCCACTTT
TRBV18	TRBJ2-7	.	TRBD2	CASSKERGGYEQYF	TGTGCCAGCTCCAAAGAGCGGGGGGGGTACGAGCAGTACTTC
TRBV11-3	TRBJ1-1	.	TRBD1	CASLQGTEAFF	TGTGCCAGCCTACAGGGGACTGAAGCTTTCTTT
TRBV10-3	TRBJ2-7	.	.	CATIRDTNSYEQYF	TGTGCCACCATTCGGGACACAAACTCCTACGAGCAGTACTTC
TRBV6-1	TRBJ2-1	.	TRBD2	CASSEAPRLAGVYNEQFF	TGTGCCAGCAGTGAAGCGCCGCGACTAGCGGGGGTCTACAATGAGCAGTTCTTC
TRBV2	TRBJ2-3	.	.	CASRENTDTQYF	TGTGCCAGCAGGGAGAACACAGATACGCAGTATTTT
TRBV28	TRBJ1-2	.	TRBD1	CASRLQGAPGGYTF	TGTGCCAGCAGATTACAGGGGGCCCCCGGTGGCTACACCTTC
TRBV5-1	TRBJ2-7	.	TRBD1	CASSGRGQGPLVAYEQYF	TGCGCCAGCAGCGGTAGGGGACAGGGCCCCTTGGTGGCCTACGAGCAGTACTTC
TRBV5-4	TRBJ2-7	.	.	CASSSGETYEQYF	TGTGCCAGCAGCTCCGGGGAGACCTACGAGCAGTACTTC
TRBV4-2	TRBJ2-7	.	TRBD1	CASSQGQGDYEQYF	TGTGCCAGCAGCCAGGGACAGGGAGACTACGAGCAGTACTTC
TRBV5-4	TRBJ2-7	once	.	CASSLRGAPYEQYF	TGTGCCAGCAGCTTGAGGGGGGCCCCCTACGAGCAGTACTTC
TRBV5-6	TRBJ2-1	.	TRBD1	CASSRARDRGNEQFF	TGTGCCAGCAGTCGCGCCCGGGACAGGGGGAATGAGCAGTTCTTC